A single sample is the source of the 21 T cell receptor beta chains below, sequenced in a study of cytomegalovirus exposure and HLA in healthy donors. PCR was performed using 60 Vbeta and 13 Jbeta primers. Profiling relied on immunoSEQ multiplex PCR, and the TCRdb table lists in-frame clones only, not all of them. The repertoire holds 150,000 to 200,000 clones, with around 80% as singletons. Sample: PBMCs. Receptors originate from a woman under 40 in good health and CMV-seropositive.

This chain joins TRBV6-6 and TRBJ2-1, with TRBD2 matching over 7 bases. Trimming cost V 5 bases and J 14 bases; bases outside gene matches: 6. CDR3 length: 11 amino acids. The germline V gene encodes CDR1 MNHNY and CDR2 SVGAGI (reference sequence). CDR3 coding DNA: TGTGCCAGCAGTGAGGGACTATGGGAGTTCTTC. This gives the protein CASSEGLWEFF.

This rearrangement joins TRBV28 to TRBJ1-1; 9 bases line up with TRBD1. Germline CDR1 is MDHEN and CDR2 is SYDVKM. This CDR3 has 14 residues. The ends lost 6 bases at V and 4 bases at J; junction bases unmatched: 6. The CDR3 DNA sequence: TGTGCCAGCAGCCGGGACAGGGTGGTCACTGAAGCTTTCTTT. Its protein product is CASSRDRVVTEAFF.

V and J are TRBV5-4 and TRBJ1-5; D may be TRBD1 (6 bases). Trimming stripped 3 bases from V and 0 bases from J, with 7 bases between. The CDR3 loop spans 14 amino acids. Per the germline V gene, CDR1 is SGHNT and CDR2 is YYREEE (reference sequence). Here the CDR3 reads CASSSQGSNQPQHF. CDR3 nucleotides: TGTGCCAGCAGCTCACAGGGTAGCAATCAGCCCCAGCATTTT.

The V and J genes are TRBV6-6 and TRBJ2-7; the D is unclear. Trimming pared 5 bases from V and 0 bases from J, leaving 5 bases between. The CDR3 length is 12 residues. From germline, CDR1 is MNHNY and CDR2 SVGAGI (reference sequence). The CDR3 is CASSQSSYEQYF. For the CDR3, the DNA is TGTGCCAGCAGTCAATCCTCCTACGAGCAGTACTTC.

The genes are TRBV18 and TRBJ1-3; D is uncertain. Deletions cut 2 bases from V and 0 bases from J, with 14 bases between. The CDR3 is made up of 17 amino acids. Germline values: CDR1 KGHSH, CDR2 LQKENI. CDR3 bases: TGTGCCAGCTCACCAAGAATAGCGAGAAGCTCTGGAAACACCATATATTTT. Encoded protein: CASSPRIARSSGNTIYF. Combining the CDR3 with reference TRBV18 and TRBJ1-3 gives the whole variable domain NAGVMQNPRHLVRRRGQEARLRCSPMKGHSHVYWYRQLPEEGLKFMVYLQKENIIDESGMPKERFSAEFPKEGPSILRIQQVVRGDSAAYFCASSPRIARSSGNTIYFGEGSWLTVV.

This clone was seen only a few times. The chain links TRBV19 to TRBJ1-6; 10 bases line up with TRBD1. Germline loops: CDR1 LNHDA, CDR2 SQIVND (reference sequence). The CDR3 extends over 16 amino acids. V lost 5 bases, J lost 7 bases, and 8 bases stayed unmatched. The CDR3 DNA follows: TGTGCCAGTAGTGGACAGGGGGGAGTCTTCAATTCACCCCTCCACTTT. Residues: CASSGQGGVFNSPLHF.

The table lists this clone with many counts. The gene calls are TRBV27 and TRBJ1-2; D is ambiguous. V was trimmed by 5 bases and J by 8 bases, leaving 15 bases between them. The CDR3 has 13 residues. Germline values: CDR1 MNHEY, CDR2 SMNVEV (reference sequence). The CDR3 DNA follows: TGTGCCAGCAGTCTTGGAGGGCGGTACGGCTACACCTTC. Translated: CASSLGGRYGYTF.

The genes are TRBV6-5 and TRBJ2-3; no reliable D call. The V end lost 7 bases, the J end lost 8 bases, and 13 bases lay between the germline ends. Germline loops: CDR1 MNHEY, CDR2 SVGAGI. CDR3 length: 12 residues. The CDR3 DNA reads as TGTGCCAGCACTGCGGAACGAGGTACGCAGTATTTT. This translates into CASTAERGTQYF.

The chain couples TRBV7-9 to TRBJ2-3, with 7 bases lining up with TRBD1. There are 14 residues in the CDR3. Trimming cost V 4 bases and J 1 base; bases outside gene matches: 2. Per the germline V gene, CDR1 is SEHNR and CDR2 is FQNEAQ (reference sequence). Here the CDR3 reads CASSYGQGTDTQYF. Written as DNA, the CDR3 is TGTGCCAGCAGCTATGGACAGGGCACAGATACGCAGTATTTT.

The rearrangement links TRBV7-9 to TRBJ2-1; D remains ambiguous. The V gene's germline CDR1 is SEHNR and CDR2 FQNEAQ (reference sequence). V was pared by 4 bases and J by 8 bases, with 9 bases between. The CDR3 is made up of 12 amino acids. DNA of the CDR3: TGTGCCAGCAGCTCAGTGTATCATGAGCAGTTCTTC. This encodes CASSSVYHEQFF.

CDR3: CASSLAITGTANFYEQYF. The CDR3 DNA is TGTGCCAGCAGCTTAGCGATAACCGGGACAGCGAACTTCTACGAGCAGTACTTC. The chain joins TRBV7-2 to TRBJ2-7, with TRBD1 matching 7 bases. This CDR3 spans 18 amino acids. Looked up from germline, CDR1 is SGHTA and CDR2 is FQGNSA. J was trimmed by 3 bases and V by 0 bases; bases with no gene match: 14.

V is TRBV6-5 and J is TRBJ2-5; 7 bases agree with TRBD2. The length of the CDR3 is 14 residues. V lost 6 bases to trimming and J lost 1 base; unmatched junction nucleotides: 5. Germline CDR1 is MNHEY and CDR2 is SVGAGI. The CDR3 here is CASSRGSGQETQYF. For the CDR3, the DNA is TGTGCCAGCAGCCGCGGGAGCGGCCAAGAGACCCAGTACTTC.

The chain joins TRBV4-2 to TRBJ2-1; D remains unclear. V was shortened by 4 bases and J by 9 bases, with 13 bases between the two germline ends. Germline V gives CDR1 LGHNA, CDR2 YNFKEQ. The CDR3 is 13 residues long. DNA for the CDR3: TGTGCCAGCAGCCCAGAAGACGAGCGTGAGCAGTTCTTC. Protein: CASSPEDEREQFF.

The chain links TRBV7-2 to TRBJ2-2, with 7 bases aligning to TRBD2. V lost 4 bases, J lost 6 bases, and 8 bases stayed unmatched. The CDR3 spans 15 residues. The V gene's germline CDR1 is SGHTA and CDR2 FQGNSA. The CDR3 DNA is TGTGCCAGCAGCTCCTCGACTAGCTACTCCGGGGAGCTGTTTTTT. Translating it yields CASSSSTSYSGELFF. The variable domain in full, with the rest retrieved from reference TRBV7-2 and TRBJ2-2, is GAGVSQSPSNKVTEKGKDVELRCDPISGHTALYWYRQSLGQGLEFLIYFQGNSAPDKSGLPSDRFSAERTGGSVSTLTIQRTQQEDSAVYLCASSSSTSYSGELFFGEGSRLTVL.

The chain carries TRBV4-1 and TRBJ1-6; D unclear. The germline gives CDR1 MGHRA, CDR2 YSYEKL. The CDR3 length is 16 residues. V was trimmed by 1 base and J by 0 bases, leaving 7 bases between them. The CDR3 sequence: CASSQVSGSYNSPLHF. CDR3 nucleotide sequence: TGCGCCAGCAGCCAAGTGAGTGGCTCCTATAATTCACCCCTCCACTTT.

Only a few counts were recorded for this clone. The chain joins TRBV4-1 to TRBJ2-5, with TRBD1 as a possible D gene (6 bases). Germline CDR1 reads MGHRA; CDR2 reads YSYEKL. Trimming cost V 5 bases and J 5 bases, with 18 bases left between them. The CDR3 runs 15 residues. The CDR3 DNA sequence: TGCGCCAGCAGCGTACTACCGGGACAAAGGGAGACCCAGTACTTC. Translating gives CASSVLPGQRETQYF.

This clone was seen only a few times. The gene calls are TRBV15 and TRBJ2-6; a weak D match, TRBD1 (6 bases). Trimming cost V 8 bases and J 3 bases, with 20 bases left between them. Looked up from germline, CDR1 is LNHNV and CDR2 is YYDKDF (reference sequence). This CDR3 has 17 residues. In DNA, the CDR3 is TGTGCCACCGAGTTAGGGGGATCCCCCGTTGGGGCCAACGTCCTGACTTTC. Translation gives CATELGGSPVGANVLTF. Combining the CDR3 with reference TRBV15 and TRBJ2-6 gives the whole variable domain DAMVIQNPRYQVTQFGKPVTLSCSQTLNHNVMYWYQQKSSQAPKLLFHYYDKDFNNEADTPDNFQSRRPNTSFCFLDIRSPGLGDTAMYLCATELGGSPVGANVLTFGAGSRLTVL.

The chain is built from TRBV9 and TRBJ1-6; D not certain. Germline values: CDR1 SGDLS, CDR2 YYNGEE. V lost 2 bases and J lost 9, with 12 bases in between. The CDR3 length is 14 residues. CDR3 loop: CASSVGLSGSPLHF. The CDR3 region has the DNA TGTGCCAGCAGCGTTGGACTTTCGGGTTCACCCCTCCACTTT.

V and J are TRBV6-6 and TRBJ2-1; TRBD2 matches at 9 bases. The CDR3 runs 14 residues. Losses at the gene ends were 8 bases for V and 5 bases for J; bases not matched to a gene: 7. The germline V gene has CDR1 MNHNY and CDR2 SVGAGI (reference sequence). The DNA for the CDR3 is TGTGCCAGCGGGCGGGGGGGAATGGACAATGAGCAGTTCTTC. This codes for CASGRGGMDNEQFF.

The rearrangement links TRBV9 to TRBJ1-5, with no clear D. CDR1 and CDR2 from the germline V gene are SGDLS and YYNGEE. This CDR3 contains 13 residues. V lost 0 bases, J lost 4 bases, and 5 bases lay in between. The CDR3 protein is CASSVGANQPQHF. The DNA of the CDR3 is TGTGCCAGCAGCGTAGGAGCGAATCAGCCCCAGCATTTT.

This clone was observed a handful of times. The gene calls are TRBV4-3 and TRBJ2-3; TRBD2 aligns across 8 bases. The CDR3 is 15 amino acids. J lost 4 bases, V lost 6 bases, and 9 bases had no gene match. The germline V gene encodes CDR1 LGHNA and CDR2 YSLEER. In DNA, the CDR3 is TGCGCCAGCAGTCCCCGGTGGCGGGGGGCAGATACGCAGTATTTT. It is translated as CASSPRWRGADTQYF.